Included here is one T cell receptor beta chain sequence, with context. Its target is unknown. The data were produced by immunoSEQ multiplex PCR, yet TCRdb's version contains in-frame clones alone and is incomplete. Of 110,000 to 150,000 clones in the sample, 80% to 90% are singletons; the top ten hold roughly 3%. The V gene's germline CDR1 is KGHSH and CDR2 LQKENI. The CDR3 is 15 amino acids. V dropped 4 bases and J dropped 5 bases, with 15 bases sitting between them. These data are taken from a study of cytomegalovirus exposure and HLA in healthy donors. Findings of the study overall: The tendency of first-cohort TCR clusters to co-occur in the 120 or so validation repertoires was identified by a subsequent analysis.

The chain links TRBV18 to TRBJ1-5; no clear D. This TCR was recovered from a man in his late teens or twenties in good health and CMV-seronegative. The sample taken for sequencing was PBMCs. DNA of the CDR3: TGTGCCAGCTCACTGTCCGGCGAGGGTCATCAGCCCCAGCATTTT. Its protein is CASSLSGEGHQPQHF.